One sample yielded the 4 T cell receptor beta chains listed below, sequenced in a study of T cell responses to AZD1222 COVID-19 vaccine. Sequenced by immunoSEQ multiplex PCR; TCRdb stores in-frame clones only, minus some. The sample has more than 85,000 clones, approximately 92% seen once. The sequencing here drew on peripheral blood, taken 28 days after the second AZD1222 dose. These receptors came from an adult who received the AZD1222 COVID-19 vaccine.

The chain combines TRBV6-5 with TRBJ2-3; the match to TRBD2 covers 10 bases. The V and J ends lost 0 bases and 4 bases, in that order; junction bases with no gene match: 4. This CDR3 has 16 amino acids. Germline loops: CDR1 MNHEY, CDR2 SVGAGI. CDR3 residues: CASSYSKLAGADTQYF. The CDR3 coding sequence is TGTGCCAGCAGTTACTCGAAGCTAGCGGGAGCAGATACGCAGTATTTT.

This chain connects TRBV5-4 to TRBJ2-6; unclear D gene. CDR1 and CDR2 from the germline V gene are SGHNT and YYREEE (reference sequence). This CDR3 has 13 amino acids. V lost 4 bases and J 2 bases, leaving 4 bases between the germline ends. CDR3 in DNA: TGTGCCAGCAGCATGCCTGGGGCCAACGTCCTGACTTTC. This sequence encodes CASSMPGANVLTF.

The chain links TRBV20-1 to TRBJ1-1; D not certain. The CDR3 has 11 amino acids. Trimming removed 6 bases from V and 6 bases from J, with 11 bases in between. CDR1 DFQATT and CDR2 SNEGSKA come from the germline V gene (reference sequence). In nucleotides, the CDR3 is TGCAGTGCCCTTAGGGCGGCTGAAGCTTTCTTT. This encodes CSALRAAEAFF.

The CDR3 nucleotides are TGTGCCACCAGTGATGGACTAGCGGGAGGCTGGAATGAGCAGTTCTTC. Protein product: CATSDGLAGGWNEQFF. This sequence joins TRBV24-1 and TRBJ2-1, with 14 bases fitting TRBD2. There are 16 residues in the CDR3. Per the germline V gene, CDR1 is KGHDR and CDR2 is SFDVKD. Trimming cost V 3 bases and J 7 bases; bases outside gene matches: 4.